This entry lists 15 T cell receptor beta chains sequenced from one sample in a study of cytomegalovirus exposure and HLA in healthy donors. The PCR made use of 60 Vbeta and 13 Jbeta primers. Produced via immunoSEQ multiplex PCR; TCRdb's table is partial and in-frame only. The sample yields some 190,000 clones, about four fifths seen once. The sequenced sample was PBMCs. These receptors all stem from a female donor in good health and CMV-seronegative.

The chain recombines TRBV2 with TRBJ1-2; tentatively, D is TRBD1 (5 bases). Germline V lookup: CDR1 SNHLY, CDR2 FYNNEI. The CDR3 is made up of 15 amino acids. Trimming removed 7 bases at V and 0 bases at J, with 15 bases between. The CDR3 spells CASTLSGLSNYGYTF. The DNA for the CDR3 is TGTGCCAGCACCCTATCGGGACTCTCTAACTATGGCTACACCTTC. The variable domain in full, completed from reference TRBV2 and TRBJ1-2, reads EPEVTQTPSHQVTQMGQEVILRCVPISNHLYFYWYRQILGQKVEFLVSFYNNEISEKSEIFDDQFSVERPDGSNFTLKIRSTKLEDSAMYFCASTLSGLSNYGYTFGSGTRLTVV.

J is TRBJ2-1 and V is TRBV7-7; 7 bases align to TRBD2. The germline V gene has CDR1 SSHAT and CDR2 FNYEAQ (reference sequence). This CDR3 region has 14 residues. The ends lost 5 bases at V and 7 bases at J; junction bases unmatched: 8. The CDR3 nucleotides are TGTGCCAGCAGCCCCGGGCCCGGGGGGAATGAGCAGTTCTTC. It yields the protein CASSPGPGGNEQFF.

The CDR3 region is CASSSGPGAGELFF. CDR3 coding DNA: TGCGCCAGCAGCTCGGGACCAGGGGCCGGGGAGCTGTTTTTT. The rearrangement links TRBV5-1 to TRBJ2-2; D might be TRBD1 (6 bases). The CDR3 is 14 residues long. The germline gives CDR1 SGHRS, CDR2 YFSETQ. Trimming took 3 bases from V and 6 from J, leaving 12 bases between them.

This clone was observed once. V usage is TRBV29-1 and J usage is TRBJ1-4, with 8 bases fitting TRBD1. V dropped 8 bases and J dropped 5; count of bases not matched to a gene: 4. CDR1 is SQVTM, CDR2 ANQGSEA, per germline. The CDR3 runs 12 residues. CDR3 DNA sequence: TGCAGCTTTAGACAGGGGAATGAAAAACTGTTTTTT. Translated: CSFRQGNEKLFF.

The chain links TRBV19 to TRBJ2-5; 9 bases agree with TRBD1. CDR1 is LNHDA, CDR2 SQIVND, per germline (reference sequence). The length of the CDR3 is 15 residues. V shed 3 bases and J 7 bases; nucleotides not matched to a gene: 9. The CDR3: CASSIGTGFRGTQYF. In nucleotides, the CDR3 is TGTGCCAGTAGTATTGGGACAGGGTTTCGGGGGACCCAGTACTTC.

This chain joins TRBV28 and TRBJ2-7, with 9 bases aligning to TRBD1. This CDR3 has 15 residues. Losses at the gene ends were 5 bases for V and 3 bases for J; bases not matched to a gene: 8. CDR1 and CDR2 from the germline V gene are MDHEN and SYDVKM. The CDR3 loop is CASSPGDRVNYEQYF. The CDR3 region has the DNA TGTGCCAGCAGTCCAGGGGACAGGGTGAACTACGAGCAGTACTTC.

CDR3 bases: TGCGCCAGCAGCTCGGGACAGCTTATGAACACTGAAGCTTTCTTT. Its protein product is CASSSGQLMNTEAFF. This rearrangement joins TRBV5-1 to TRBJ1-1, with 7 nucleotides matching TRBD1. Per the germline V gene, CDR1 is SGHRS and CDR2 is YFSETQ. The CDR3 is made up of 15 amino acids. V was pared by 3 bases and J by 0 bases, with 5 bases of the junction left unmatched. Filled out from reference TRBV5-1 and TRBJ1-1, the complete variable domain reads KAGVTQTPRYLIKTRGQQVTLSCSPISGHRSVSWYQQTPGQGLQFLFEYFSETQRNKGNFPGRFSGRQFSNSRSEMNVSTLELGDSALYLCASSSGQLMNTEAFFGQGTRLTVV.

This clone was recorded only once. V is TRBV27 and J is TRBJ2-7, with 9 positions matching TRBD1. Looked up from germline, CDR1 is MNHEY and CDR2 is SMNVEV (reference sequence). The CDR3 is made up of 13 amino acids. Trimming at V came to 7 bases and at J to 4 bases, leaving 5 bases not matched to a gene. The CDR3 sequence: CASKRQGGYEQYF. In DNA form, the CDR3 reads TGTGCCAGCAAGCGACAGGGGGGATACGAGCAGTACTTC.

The chain recombines TRBV18 with TRBJ2-1, with a possible D match to TRBD2 (5 bases). The germline V gene encodes CDR1 KGHSH and CDR2 LQKENI. Trimming removed 3 bases at V and 1 base at J, with 10 bases between. The CDR3 runs to 15 residues. The CDR3 is CASSPTRLSYNEQFF. CDR3 bases: TGTGCCAGCTCACCCACTAGACTGTCCTACAATGAGCAGTTCTTC. Full variable domain (remainder filled in from reference TRBV18 and TRBJ2-1): NAGVMQNPRHLVRRRGQEARLRCSPMKGHSHVYWYRQLPEEGLKFMVYLQKENIIDESGMPKERFSAEFPKEGPSILRIQQVVRGDSAAYFCASSPTRLSYNEQFFGPGTRLTVL.

The chain couples TRBV2 to TRBJ2-1; the match to TRBD2 covers 12 bases. Trimming at V came to 6 bases and at J to 0 bases, leaving 3 bases not matched to a gene. The germline V gene encodes CDR1 SNHLY and CDR2 FYNNEI. The CDR3 length is 16 residues. In DNA, the CDR3 is TGTGCCAGCAGGGCGACTAGCGGGAGCTCCTACAATGAGCAGTTCTTC. It yields the protein CASRATSGSSYNEQFF.

This clone has just a few counts. The J gene is TRBJ2-2, the V gene TRBV2, with a possible D match to TRBD2 (6 bases). V was trimmed by 2 bases and J by 5 bases, leaving 12 bases between them. There are 15 residues in the CDR3. CDR1 SNHLY and CDR2 FYNNEI come from the germline V gene. The CDR3 here is CASSEQAGRTGELFF. CDR3 DNA sequence: TGTGCCAGCAGTGAACAGGCAGGGAGGACCGGGGAGCTGTTTTTT.

The CDR3 sequence is CASRIGGWGTDTQYF. DNA for the CDR3: TGTGCCAGCAGGATTGGGGGGTGGGGCACAGATACGCAGTATTTT. V usage is TRBV6-4 and J usage is TRBJ2-3, with D tentatively TRBD2 (6 bases). Per the germline V gene, CDR1 is MRHNA and CDR2 is SNTAGT. CDR3 size: 15 residues. V lost 6 bases and J 1 base, leaving 14 bases between the germline ends.

This clone occurred once. The gene calls are TRBV11-3 and TRBJ2-5, with 8 bases matching TRBD2. CDR3 length: 16 residues. V dropped 3 bases and J dropped 1; count of bases not matched to a gene: 7. The germline CDR1 and CDR2 sequences are SGHNT and YENEEA. CDR3 loop: CASSFSRGGIQETQYF. Written as DNA, the CDR3 is TGTGCCAGCAGCTTTTCTCGGGGGGGCATCCAAGAGACCCAGTACTTC.

The genes are TRBV27 and TRBJ1-1; maybe TRBD1 (6 bases). V dropped 1 base and J dropped 7 bases, with 10 bases sitting between them. Germline lookup yields CDR1 MNHEY and CDR2 SMNVEV (reference sequence). This CDR3 has 13 amino acids. Written as DNA, the CDR3 is TGTGCCAGCAGTTTATTAGGGGGGGGTGAAGCTTTCTTT. Translation: CASSLLGGGEAFF.

This clone has just a few counts. The J gene is TRBJ2-7, the V gene TRBV18; 7 positions match TRBD2. CDR1 is KGHSH, CDR2 LQKENI, per germline. Germline trimming cut 3 bases from V and 7 bases from J; bases unmatched to any gene: 6. This CDR3 has 13 residues. DNA of the CDR3: TGTGCCAGCTCACCCGGACTAGAAGGTGAGCAGTACTTC. This sequence encodes CASSPGLEGEQYF.